The 14 T cell receptor beta chains below all came from one sample that was sequenced in a study of beta chain features in type 1 diabetes. The isolated RNA, all of it, was reverse transcribed, so expressed TCRB transcripts were what got sequenced. Sequencing used immunoSEQ multiplex PCR; TCRdb keeps in-frame clones, though not all of them. The sample contains just over 450,000 clones, 25% to 35% of which appear only once. The sequenced sample consisted of naive CD4+ T cells from blood. Receptor source: a young man in good health.

This chain uses TRBV5-6 with TRBJ2-2; D not certain. CDR3 size: 13 residues. The V and J ends lost 3 bases and 5 bases respectively, with 8 bases between them. Per germline, CDR1 SGHDT and CDR2 YYEEEE. The CDR3 sequence is CASSYGETGELFF. CDR3 bases: TGTGCCAGCAGCTATGGAGAGACCGGGGAGCTGTTTTTT.

This chain links TRBV7-6 with TRBJ1-1; D is undetermined. Germline CDR1 and CDR2: SGHVS and FNYEAQ. The V gene lost 5 bases and the J gene lost 1 base, with 8 bases spanning the gap. The CDR3 is 13 amino acids. The CDR3 DNA is TGTGCCAGCAGCGCCTTGGGGAACACTGAAGCTTTCTTT. Translation gives CASSALGNTEAFF.

The chain recombines TRBV7-2 with TRBJ2-3; TRBD2 matches 8 bases. This CDR3 comprises 13 residues. V gave up 6 bases and J gave up 4 bases; unmatched junction bases: 3. Germline V gene data show CDR1 as SGHTA and CDR2 as FQGNSA. The CDR3 region has the DNA TGTGCCAGCAGGGAAGCGGGGGCAGATACGCAGTATTTT. Translation: CASREAGADTQYF.

This chain uses TRBV15 with TRBJ2-7; 9 bases agree with TRBD1. In germline, CDR1 is LNHNV, CDR2 YYDKDF (reference sequence). The V segment lost 1 base and the J segment 2 bases; nucleotides outside the gene matches: 6. The CDR3 is 16 residues long. CDR3 DNA sequence: TGTGCCACCAGCAGAGGGGGACGGACAGGGGCCTACGAGCAGTACTTC. Translated, it gives CATSRGGRTGAYEQYF.

The chain joins TRBV25-1 to TRBJ2-1, with TRBD2 matching over 7 bases. The CDR3 consists of 16 residues. Looked up from germline, CDR1 is MGHDK and CDR2 is SYGVNS. J gave up 9 bases and V 4 bases, and 15 bases lay outside the gene matches. CDR3 nucleotides: TGTGCCAGCAGTGTAGGAGGGAGGGCCCGAGGGGCTGAGCAGTTCTTC. It encodes CASSVGGRARGAEQFF.

This clone was detected only a few times. The J gene is TRBJ2-1, the V gene TRBV20-1; D is unresolved. The V gene lost 2 bases and the J gene lost 5 bases, with 4 bases spanning the gap. The CDR3 sequence is 11 residues long. The germline CDR1 and CDR2 sequences are DFQATT and SNEGSKA (reference sequence). This CDR3 reads CSARRDNEQFF. In nucleotides, the CDR3 is TGCAGTGCTAGAAGGGACAATGAGCAGTTCTTC.

This clone was seen a handful of times. The CDR3 loop reads CSGGQGNSYEQYF. In DNA form, the CDR3 reads TGCAGCGGAGGACAGGGGAACTCCTACGAGCAGTACTTC. The rearrangement uses TRBV29-1 and TRBJ2-7; 9 nucleotides match TRBD1. The CDR3 sequence is 13 residues long. Germline assignment: CDR1 SQVTM and CDR2 ANQGSEA. J gave up 0 bases and V 7 bases, and 4 bases lay outside the gene matches.

The V and J genes are TRBV7-2 and TRBJ2-1, with D possibly matching TRBD1 (6 bases). The ends were cut back, 5 bases at V and 6 bases at J, with 14 bases in the middle. The CDR3 covers 14 residues. Germline CDR1 reads SGHTA; CDR2 reads FQGNSA. The CDR3 nucleotides are TGTGCCAGCAGCGGGGGCACCTGGGGCAATGAGCAGTTCTTC. It codes for CASSGGTWGNEQFF.

The chain carries TRBV25-1 and TRBJ2-7, with 7 bases lining up with TRBD2. This CDR3 spans 15 amino acids. Germline CDR1 and CDR2: MGHDK and SYGVNS. J was trimmed by 4 bases and V by 4 bases; bases with no gene match: 10. The CDR3 is CASSAEGRARYEQYF. The CDR3 coding sequence is TGTGCCAGCAGTGCGGAGGGGAGGGCCCGGTACGAGCAGTACTTC.

A few counts support this clone. The gene calls are TRBV2 and TRBJ2-1; no definite D call. Trimming removed 6 bases from V and 4 bases from J, with 7 bases in between. From germline, CDR1 is SNHLY and CDR2 FYNNEI. The CDR3 has 12 residues. CDR3 protein: CASRDDYNEQFF. CDR3 nucleotide sequence: TGTGCCAGCAGAGACGATTACAATGAGCAGTTCTTC. The whole variable domain, remainder taken from reference TRBV2 and TRBJ2-1, is EPEVTQTPSHQVTQMGQEVILRCVPISNHLYFYWYRQILGQKVEFLVSFYNNEISEKSEIFDDQFSVERPDGSNFTLKIRSTKLEDSAMYFCASRDDYNEQFFGPGTRLTVL.

This clone was counted only a few times. Other DNA sequences in this specimen translate into the identical CDR3. The J gene is TRBJ2-5, the V gene TRBV9; perhaps TRBD2 as D (5 bases). Trimming pared 0 bases from V and 3 bases from J, leaving 9 bases between. Germline V gene data show CDR1 as SGDLS and CDR2 as YYNGEE. CDR3 length equals 14 residues. The CDR3 reads CASSVALAEETQYF. In DNA, the CDR3 is TGTGCCAGCAGCGTAGCTCTAGCAGAAGAGACCCAGTACTTC. Combining the CDR3 with reference TRBV9 and TRBJ2-5 gives the whole variable domain DSGVTQTPKHLITATGQRVTLRCSPRSGDLSVYWYQQSLDQGLQFLIQYYNGEERAKGNILERFSAQQFPDLHSELNLSSLELGDSALYFCASSVALAEETQYFGPGTRLLVL.

This rearrangement joins TRBV11-2 to TRBJ1-5; D is perhaps TRBD1 (5 bases). The CDR3 loop spans 10 amino acids. The V gene's germline CDR1 is SGHAT and CDR2 FQNNGV. Trimming removed 10 bases at V and 10 bases at J, with 11 bases between. The CDR3 nucleotides are TGTGCCACCTCGGGGGGACCCCAGCATTTT. Amino acid sequence: CATSGGPQHF.

The rearrangement links TRBV28 to TRBJ2-4; 12 nucleotides line up with TRBD1. V lost 6 bases, J lost 8 bases, and 14 bases stayed unmatched. The CDR3 extends over 17 amino acids. The germline V gene encodes CDR1 MDHEN and CDR2 SYDVKM. CDR3 coding DNA: TGTGCCAGCAGCTTCGTCCCGGGACAGGGGGCTATGGACATTCAGTACTTC. It is translated as CASSFVPGQGAMDIQYF. Combining the CDR3 with reference TRBV28 and TRBJ2-4 gives the whole variable domain DVKVTQSSRYLVKRTGEKVFLECVQDMDHENMFWYRQDPGLGLRLIYFSYDVKMKEKGDIPEGYSVSREKKERFSLILESASTNQTSMYLCASSFVPGQGAMDIQYFGAGTRLSVL.

This clone has only a few counts. V gene TRBV7-2 combines with J gene TRBJ2-1; tentatively, D is TRBD1 (5 bases). CDR3 length: 16 residues. V was clipped by 3 bases and J by 0 bases, with 12 bases between them. CDR1 and CDR2 (germline): SGHTA, FQGNSA. The CDR3 protein is CASSFQGMISYNEQFF. CDR3 DNA sequence: TGTGCCAGCAGCTTCCAGGGTATGATCTCCTACAATGAGCAGTTCTTC.